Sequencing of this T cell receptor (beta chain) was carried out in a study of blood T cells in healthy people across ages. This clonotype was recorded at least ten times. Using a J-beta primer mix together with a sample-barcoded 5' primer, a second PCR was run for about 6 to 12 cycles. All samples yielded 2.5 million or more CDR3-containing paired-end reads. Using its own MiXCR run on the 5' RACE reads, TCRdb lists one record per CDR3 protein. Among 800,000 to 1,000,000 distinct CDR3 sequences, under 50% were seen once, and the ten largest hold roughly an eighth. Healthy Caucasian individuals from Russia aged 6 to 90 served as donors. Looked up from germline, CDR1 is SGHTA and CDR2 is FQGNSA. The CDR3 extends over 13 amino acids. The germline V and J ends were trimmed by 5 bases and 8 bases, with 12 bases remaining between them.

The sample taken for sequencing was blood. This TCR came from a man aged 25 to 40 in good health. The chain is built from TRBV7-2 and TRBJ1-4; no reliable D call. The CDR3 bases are TGTGCCAGCAGCCAGATGGTCGGAGAAAAACTGTTTTTT. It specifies CASSQMVGEKLFF.